This T cell receptor beta chain was sequenced in a study of cytomegalovirus exposure and HLA in healthy donors. General study points: Cytomegalovirus association was assigned to some 160 TCR beta chains. Presence/absence analysis assumed near-uniform sequencing depth across donors.

In the PCR, 60 Vbeta and 13 Jbeta primers were used. This table comes from immunoSEQ multiplex PCR, and its TCRdb copy is limited to in-frame clones, with some not included. The sample yields 180,000 or so clones, over 60% seen once. Comment on this clone: What it recognizes is unknown.

CDR1 WNHNN and CDR2 SYGVQD come from the germline V gene (reference sequence). CDR3 length: 15 amino acids. V was shortened by 1 base and J by 0 bases, with 7 bases between the two germline ends. Donors consisted of healthy bone marrow donors. The V call is TRBV10-1, the J call TRBJ2-1; a possible D gene is TRBD1 (5 bases). Material for sequencing was PBMCs. This TCR derives from a man aged 35-49 years in good health and CMV-seropositive. CDR3 DNA sequence: TGCGCCAGCAGTGAGTTCAGGGCCTCCTACAATGAGCAGTTCTTC. This sequence encodes CASSEFRASYNEQFF.